This T cell receptor beta chain was sequenced for a study of cytomegalovirus exposure and HLA in healthy donors. The PCR made use of 60 Vbeta and 13 Jbeta primers. Clones were sequenced by immunoSEQ multiplex PCR, and TCRdb holds only the in-frame ones, with some missing. Here the sample spans approximately 90,000 clones, about 70% being singletons. Regarding the study as a whole: Reports state that TCR beta sequences accurately predicted most subjects' HLA-A and HLA-B alleles. Upon later analysis, TCR association rates were observed to vary by HLA locus, being highest for DRB1 and lowest for HLA-C. In a later analysis, productive TCRs from donors in an Asian-associated ancestry cluster reportedly carried fewer N-insertions than the cohort mean. Specificity for CMV antigens was confirmed in vitro for a few of the CMV-associated chains.

The CDR3 has 13 amino acids. From germline, CDR1 is MNHEY and CDR2 SMNVEV (reference sequence). V lost 10 bases and J lost 9, with 18 bases in between. Details on this clone: Its antigen is currently unknown.

Sequencing was carried out using PBMCs. This chain joins TRBV27 and TRBJ2-2; D perhaps matches TRBD1 (6 bases). This clonotype was obtained from a man aged 35 to 55 in good health and CMV-seronegative. The CDR3 protein is CAIFGRGDRELFF. CDR3 sequence (DNA): TGTGCCATCTTTGGCAGGGGAGACCGGGAGCTGTTTTTT.